Below, 16 T cell receptor beta chains from the same sample are listed, as sequenced in a study of T cells expressing NK-cell markers. With the 5' RACE reads reprocessed, TCRdb shows one record per CDR3 protein and no DNA. The sample yields about 260,000 distinct CDR3 sequences, of which the top ten take up 0.39%. The specimen sequenced was blood T cells: a sorted CD56 or NKG2C T cell subset, CD4+ or CD8+ T cells, or bulk PBMC T cells (not recorded which). These receptors originate from a man younger than 35 in good health.

This chain joins TRBV20-1 and TRBJ2-5; TCRdb names TRBD1, which stays unverified in the absence of DNA. The length of the CDR3 is 14 residues. The germline CDR1 and CDR2 sequences are DFQATT and SNEGSKA (reference sequence). The CDR3 sequence: CSARGTGNQETQYF.

V usage is TRBV10-2 and J usage is TRBJ2-7; TCRdb's D gene call, TRBD2, goes unchecked for lack of DNA. Germline values: CDR1 WSHSY, CDR2 SAAADI. This CDR3 has 14 residues. CDR3 protein: CASRPGLASDEQYF.

The chain's CDR3 is CASSLDAKSYEQFF. J is TRBJ2-1 and V is TRBV5-1; TCRdb names TRBD2, which stays unverified in the absence of DNA. Germline loops: CDR1 SGHRS, CDR2 YFSETQ. The CDR3 totals 14 residues. Looking up the rest from reference TRBV5-1 and TRBJ2-1 gives the full variable domain: KAGVTQTPRYLIKTRGQQVTLSCSPISGHRSVSWYQQTPGQGLQFLFEYFSETQRNKGNFPGRFSGRQFSNSRSEMNVSTLELGDSALYLCASSLDAKSYEQFFGPGTRLTVL.

This rearrangement joins TRBV6-2 or TRBV6-3 to TRBJ2-1; TCRdb proposes TRBD2, but this gene call is untestable without DNA. Looked up from germline, CDR1 is MNHEY and CDR2 is SVGEGT. The CDR3 contains 16 residues. The CDR3 sequence: CASSYIGTGSYNEQFF.

The V and J genes are TRBV20-1 and TRBJ2-1. The germline CDR1 and CDR2 sequences are DFQATT and SNEGSKA (reference sequence). The CDR3 consists of 17 residues. CDR3 loop: CSAETFFTWRSYNEQFF.

The chain is built from TRBV14 and TRBJ2-1. CDR3 length: 12 residues. Germline CDR1 is SGHDN and CDR2 is FVKESK. CDR3: CASNNGWNEQFF. The complete variable domain, with remaining parts taken from reference TRBV14 and TRBJ2-1, reads EAGVTQFPSHSVIEKGQTVTLRCDPISGHDNLYWYRRVMGKEIKFLLHFVKESKQDESGMPNNRFLAERTGGTYSTLKVQPAELEDSGVYFCASNNGWNEQFFGPGTRLTVL.

This chain uses TRBV14 with TRBJ2-2; the D call from TCRdb, TRBD2, cannot be confirmed without DNA. Per germline, CDR1 SGHDN and CDR2 FVKESK. This CDR3 region has 14 residues. Here the CDR3 reads CASSRTHYTGELFF.

The rearrangement uses TRBV28 and TRBJ2-5; the D call of TRBD2 rests on TCRdb alone, since no DNA is present to check it. Germline V CDR1 and CDR2: MDHEN, SYDVKM. The length of the CDR3 is 16 residues. The CDR3: CASSLFLAGTGGTQYF.

The chain uses TRBV12-3 or TRBV12-4 and TRBJ2-1; TCRdb reports TRBD2, a call that lacks DNA to check it against. CDR3 length: 16 residues. The CDR3 protein is CASSVKVLAVYNEQFF.

V usage is TRBV15 and J usage is TRBJ2-1; TCRdb's D call, TRBD2, is unchecked because there is no DNA. In germline, CDR1 is LNHNV, CDR2 YYDKDF (reference sequence). This CDR3 has 12 residues. CDR3 sequence reads: CATGTIYNEQFF.

The rearrangement uses TRBV7-9 and TRBJ2-7. The CDR3 has 13 residues. Germline CDR1 and CDR2: SEHNR and FQNEAQ (reference sequence). Here the CDR3 reads CASSLAGIGEQYF.

This chain links TRBV27 with TRBJ2-5; the D call from TCRdb, TRBD2, cannot be confirmed without DNA. This CDR3 comprises 16 residues. Germline CDR1 and CDR2: MNHEY and SMNVEV (reference sequence). This CDR3 is CASSPIRLAGGETQYF.

This chain connects TRBV10-3 to TRBJ2-3; the TCRdb call, TRBD1, lacks DNA for checking. This CDR3 has 15 amino acids. Germline V lookup: CDR1 ENHRY, CDR2 SYGVKD. The CDR3 loop is CAIGSRHLSTDTQYF.

The chain recombines TRBV30 with TRBJ2-3; TCRdb gives TRBD2 as the D gene, but with no DNA this cannot be confirmed. The CDR3 extends over 13 amino acids. CDR1 is GTSNPN, CDR2 SVGIG, per germline (reference sequence). The CDR3 here is CAWEAGVGDTQYF. The complete variable domain, with remaining parts taken from reference TRBV30 and TRBJ2-3, reads SQTIHQWPATLVQPVGSPLSLECTVEGTSNPNLYWYRQAAGRGLQLLFYSVGIGQISSEVPQNLSASRPQDRQFILSSKKLLLSDSGFYLCAWEAGVGDTQYFGPGTRLTVL.

The chain employs TRBV12-3 or TRBV12-4 and TRBJ2-1. The CDR3 runs to 11 residues. CDR3: CASGSGPTAFF.

The chain joins TRBV20-1 to TRBJ2-3; TCRdb's D gene call, TRBD2, goes unchecked for lack of DNA. Germline CDR1 and CDR2: DFQATT and SNEGSKA (reference sequence). There are 13 residues in the CDR3. The CDR3 protein is CSATAGATDTQYF.